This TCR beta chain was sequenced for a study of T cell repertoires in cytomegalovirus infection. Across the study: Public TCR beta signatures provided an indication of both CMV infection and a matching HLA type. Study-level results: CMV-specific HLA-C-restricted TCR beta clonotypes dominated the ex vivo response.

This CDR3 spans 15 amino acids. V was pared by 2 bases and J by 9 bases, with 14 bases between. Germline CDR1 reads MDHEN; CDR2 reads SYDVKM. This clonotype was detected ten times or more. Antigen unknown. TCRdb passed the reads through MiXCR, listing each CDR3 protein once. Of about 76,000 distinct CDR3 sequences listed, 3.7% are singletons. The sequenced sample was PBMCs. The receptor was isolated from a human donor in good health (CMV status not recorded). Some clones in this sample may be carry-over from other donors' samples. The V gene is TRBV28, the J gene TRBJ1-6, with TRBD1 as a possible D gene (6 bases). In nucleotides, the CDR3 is TGTGCCAGCAGTTTACTTACTACAGGGAGTTCACCCCTCCACTTT. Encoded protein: CASSLLTTGSSPLHF.